This T cell receptor (beta chain) was captured in a study of T-cell memory formation after mild COVID-19. This clonotype was detected only a few times. CDR1 SGHNT and CDR2 YYREEE come from the germline V gene (reference sequence). This CDR3 has 15 amino acids. V lost 0 bases and J 6 bases, leaving 13 bases between the germline ends. Each CDR3 protein gets one entry after TCRdb re-called the 5' RACE reads with MiXCR. The sample carries about 320,000 distinct CDR3 sequences, more than 13% recorded once. The gene calls are TRBV5-4 and TRBJ2-1; a possible D gene is TRBD1 (5 bases). Sequenced sample: PBMCs or a T cell subset sorted from them (not recorded which). The sequence derives from a man aged 18 to 30 who had mild COVID-19 (a few samples of this study predate the infection). Cell type and time point are not known. Written as DNA, the CDR3 is TGTGCCAGCAGCTTGGGTCAGGGCTTCGTCAATGAGCAGTTCTTC. It specifies CASSLGQGFVNEQFF.